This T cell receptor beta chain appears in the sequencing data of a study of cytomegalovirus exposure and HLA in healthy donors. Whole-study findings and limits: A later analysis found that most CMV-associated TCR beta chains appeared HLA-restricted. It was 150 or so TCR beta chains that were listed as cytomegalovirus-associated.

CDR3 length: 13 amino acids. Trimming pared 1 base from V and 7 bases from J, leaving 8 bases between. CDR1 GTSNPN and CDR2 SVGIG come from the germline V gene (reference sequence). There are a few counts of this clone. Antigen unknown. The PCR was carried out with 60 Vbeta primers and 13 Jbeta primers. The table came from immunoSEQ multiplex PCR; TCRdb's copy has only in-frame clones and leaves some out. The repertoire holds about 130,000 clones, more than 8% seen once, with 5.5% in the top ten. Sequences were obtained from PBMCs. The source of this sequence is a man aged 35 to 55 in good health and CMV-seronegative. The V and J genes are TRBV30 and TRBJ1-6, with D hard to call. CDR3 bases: TGTGCCTGGAGTGGGACTACCAATTCACCCCTCCACTTT. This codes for CAWSGTTNSPLHF.